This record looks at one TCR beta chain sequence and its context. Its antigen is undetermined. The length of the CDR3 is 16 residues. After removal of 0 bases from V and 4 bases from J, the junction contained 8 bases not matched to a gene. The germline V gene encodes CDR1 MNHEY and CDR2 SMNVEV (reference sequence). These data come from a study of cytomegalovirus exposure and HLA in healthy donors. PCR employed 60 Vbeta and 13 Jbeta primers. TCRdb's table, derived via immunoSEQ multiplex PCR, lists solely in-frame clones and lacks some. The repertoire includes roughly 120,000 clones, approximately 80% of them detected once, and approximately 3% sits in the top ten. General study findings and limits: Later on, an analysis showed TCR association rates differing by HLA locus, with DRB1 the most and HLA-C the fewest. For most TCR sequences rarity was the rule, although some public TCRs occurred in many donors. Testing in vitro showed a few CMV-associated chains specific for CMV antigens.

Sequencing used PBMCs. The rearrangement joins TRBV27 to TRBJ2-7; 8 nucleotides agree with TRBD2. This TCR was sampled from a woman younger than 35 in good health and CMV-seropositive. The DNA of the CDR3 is TGTGCCAGCAGTTTATCGGCAGCGGGAGCCAGTTACGAGCAGTACTTC. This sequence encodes CASSLSAAGASYEQYF.